The 31 T cell receptor beta chains listed next were all sequenced from one sample in a study of early T cells in non-severe SARS-CoV-2 infection. TCRdb recomputed calls from the 5' RACE reads with MiXCR, one row per CDR3 protein. The sample includes over 50,000 distinct CDR3 sequences, over 10% of them seen just once. Sample: whole blood. These receptors all come from an adult who was a healthcare worker with PCR-confirmed SARS-CoV-2 infection or an uninfected control (not recorded which).

This clonotype was counted many times. This chain connects TRBV24-1 to TRBJ2-7, with D hard to call. Germline V gene sequence: CDR1 KGHDR, CDR2 SFDVKD. Trimming removed 7 bases from V and 0 bases from J, with 9 bases in between. This CDR3 contains 13 residues. The CDR3 DNA reads TGTGCCACCAGCGCCACAGCCTCCTACGAGCAGTACTTC. Amino acid sequence: CATSATASYEQYF.

This clonotype was found a few times. CDR3 region: CASSPLVYRTEAFF. The CDR3 DNA reads TGTGCCAGCTCACCGTTGGTCTACAGGACTGAAGCTTTCTTT. The V call is TRBV18, the J call TRBJ1-1; D might be TRBD1 (5 bases). Germline-derived CDR1 and CDR2 are KGHSH and LQKENI. The CDR3 sequence is 14 residues long. V lost 3 bases to trimming and J lost 5 bases, with 13 bases between them.

This clonotype was seen a few times. The gene calls are TRBV24-1 and TRBJ1-5, with 7 bases lining up with TRBD1. Germline loops: CDR1 KGHDR, CDR2 SFDVKD. After removal of 7 bases from V and 5 bases from J, the junction contained 4 bases not matched to a gene. This CDR3 is built from 13 residues. The CDR3 loop is CATSLTGHQPQHF. CDR3 in DNA: TGTGCCACCAGCCTGACAGGGCATCAGCCCCAGCATTTT.

V and J are TRBV10-3 and TRBJ2-5; D is possibly TRBD2 (6 bases). This CDR3 comprises 15 residues. V was cut by 3 bases and J by 1 base, with 12 bases left in between. Germline-derived CDR1 and CDR2 are ENHRY and SYGVKD. The CDR3 reads CAISDSGGSQETQYF. The CDR3 nucleotides are TGTGCCATCAGTGATAGCGGAGGAAGCCAAGAGACCCAGTACTTC.

This clonotype came up many times. J is TRBJ2-2 and V is TRBV5-1; possible D gene TRBD1, 6 bases. Trimming left V 3 bases short and J 5 bases short, with 11 bases between. CDR3 length: 14 residues. Germline assignment: CDR1 SGHRS and CDR2 YFSETQ. Here the CDR3 DNA reads TGCGCCAGCAGCTCGACAGGCCGAACCGGGGAGCTGTTTTTT. This codes for CASSSTGRTGELFF.

This clonotype was picked up a small number of times. The chain recombines TRBV20-1 with TRBJ2-5; 8 nucleotides line up with TRBD2. The V gene end was trimmed by 3 bases and the J gene end by 4 bases; junction bases not matched to a gene: 4. The CDR3 covers 13 residues. CDR1 and CDR2 from the germline V gene are DFQATT and SNEGSKA (reference sequence). The CDR3 region has the DNA TGCAGTGCTAGGGCGGGGGGCCTAGAGACCCAGTACTTC. This gives the protein CSARAGGLETQYF.

This clonotype was recorded a few times. This chain links TRBV7-2 with TRBJ2-5; 10 bases line up with TRBD2. CDR1 SGHTA and CDR2 FQGNSA come from the germline V gene. Trimming cost V 2 bases and J 4 bases; bases outside gene matches: 1. This CDR3 has 14 amino acids. CDR3 nucleotides: TGTGCCAGCAGCTTAACTAGCGGGGTAGAGACCCAGTACTTC. Amino acids: CASSLTSGVETQYF.

The table lists this clonotype with many counts. The CDR3: CASSLDSTIRGAFF. Written as DNA, the CDR3 is TGTGCCAGCAGCTTAGATAGCACAATTCGGGGAGCTTTCTTT. This chain connects TRBV11-2 to TRBJ1-1, with D hard to call. Deletions cut 0 bases from V and 10 bases from J, with 15 bases between. Germline CDR1 is SGHAT and CDR2 is FQNNGV. The CDR3 spans 14 residues.

This clonotype was counted ten times or more. The chain recombines TRBV7-6 with TRBJ2-3; 10 bases fit TRBD2. Trimming at V came to 1 base and at J to 2 bases, leaving 6 bases not matched to a gene. This CDR3 spans 17 amino acids. CDR1 is SGHVS and CDR2 is FNYEAQ in the germline V gene. The CDR3 DNA is TGTGCCAGCAGCTTAGTCCCTAGCGGGGGCATCACAGATACGCAGTATTTT. It specifies CASSLVPSGGITDTQYF.

This clonotype appeared a few times. The rearrangement links TRBV30 to TRBJ1-1; the D is unclear. CDR1 is GTSNPN and CDR2 is SVGIG in the germline V gene (reference sequence). Trimming took 2 bases from V and 4 from J, leaving 5 bases between them. This CDR3 spans 11 amino acids. The CDR3 DNA follows: TGTGCCTGGAGTTTAGGCACTGAAGCTTTCTTT. This sequence encodes CAWSLGTEAFF.

In this sample, this clonotype turned up a few times. The chain recombines TRBV7-9 with TRBJ2-7; tentative D call: TRBD1 (6 bases). V lost 6 bases and J 5 bases, leaving 11 bases between the germline ends. The germline CDR1 and CDR2 sequences are SEHNR and FQNEAQ (reference sequence). There are 12 residues in the CDR3. CDR3 coding DNA: TGTGCCAGCAGTTCTACAGGGAACGAGCAGTACTTC. This sequence encodes CASSSTGNEQYF.

The rearrangement joins TRBV27 to TRBJ2-3; the D is unclear. The CDR3 covers 17 residues. Trimming cost V 4 bases and J 4 bases, with 21 bases left between them. From germline, CDR1 is MNHEY and CDR2 SMNVEV (reference sequence). For the CDR3, the DNA is TGTGCCAGCAGTTCCCGACTCCACACGTTTTTTGCAGATACGCAGTATTTT. It translates to CASSSRLHTFFADTQYF.

On this clonotype itself: No conserved phenylalanine or tryptophan ends this CDR3, so it is likely a read error. This chain joins TRBV11-3 and TRBJ2-1; possibly TRBD1 for D (5 bases). The CDR3 is 14 residues long. V dropped 5 bases and J dropped 8 bases, with 16 bases sitting between them. The V gene's germline CDR1 is SGHNT and CDR2 YENEEA. CDR3 sequence: CASSTAPRVDEQFC. The DNA for the CDR3 is TGTGCCAGCAGCACCGCTCCCAGGGTCGATGAGCAGTTCTGC.

V gene TRBV2 combines with J gene TRBJ2-6; D is perhaps TRBD1 (5 bases). CDR3 length equals 13 residues. CDR1 and CDR2 (germline): SNHLY, FYNNEI. CDR3 residues: CAATVPGANVLTF. DNA of the CDR3: TGTGCTGCGACAGTCCCTGGGGCCAACGTCCTGACTTTC.

This clonotype was picked up many times. The genes are TRBV12-3 or TRBV12-4 and TRBJ2-3; TRBD2 aligns across 10 bases. The V segment lost 5 bases and the J segment 9 bases; nucleotides outside the gene matches: 20. This CDR3 region has 18 residues. In DNA, the CDR3 is TGTGCCAGCAGTATTACTAAGGGGGTACTAGCGGGATATGAGACGCAGTATTTT. Translated, it gives CASSITKGVLAGYETQYF.

The chain has TRBV2 and TRBJ2-3; TRBD2 might be the D (6 bases). CDR1 is SNHLY, CDR2 FYNNEI, per germline. The CDR3 loop spans 15 amino acids. Trimming stripped 6 bases from V and 0 bases from J, with 13 bases between. This CDR3 is CASSISGPSTDTQYF. CDR3 nucleotide sequence: TGTGCCAGCAGCATCAGCGGGCCTAGCACAGATACGCAGTATTTT.

This clonotype occurred many times. The chain uses TRBV7-6 and TRBJ2-2; 8 nucleotides line up with TRBD1. CDR3 size: 15 residues. With V trimmed by 3 bases and J by 4 bases, 4 bases remained unmatched. CDR1 and CDR2 from the germline V gene are SGHVS and FNYEAQ. CDR3 amino acids: CASSLGTGPTGELFF. CDR3 DNA sequence: TGTGCCAGCAGCTTGGGGACAGGCCCCACCGGGGAGCTGTTTTTT.

This clonotype has a handful of counts. The chain employs TRBV4-1 and TRBJ2-2; 10 bases match TRBD1. The V and J ends lost 2 bases and 6 bases, in that order; junction bases with no gene match: 6. The CDR3 has 16 residues. Per the germline V gene, CDR1 is MGHRA and CDR2 is YSYEKL. CDR3 loop: CASSQQTGGFSGELFF. CDR3 nucleotide sequence: TGCGCCAGCAGCCAACAGACAGGGGGCTTCTCCGGGGAGCTGTTTTTT.

This clonotype was recorded many times. V and J are TRBV5-1 and TRBJ1-1, with 10 bases that match TRBD1. J lost 1 base, V lost 4 bases, and 10 bases had no gene match. CDR3 length: 17 amino acids. The germline V gene has CDR1 SGHRS and CDR2 YFSETQ. The CDR3 is CASSPGQGTGRNTEAFF. The DNA for the CDR3 is TGCGCCAGCAGCCCGGGACAGGGGACGGGACGGAACACTGAAGCTTTCTTT.

This clonotype came up many times. The chain employs TRBV19 and TRBJ2-3; perhaps D is TRBD1 or TRBD2 (5 bases each). Trimming stripped 5 bases from V and 6 bases from J, with 18 bases between. This CDR3 is built from 15 residues. The germline CDR1 and CDR2 sequences are LNHDA and SQIVND (reference sequence). The CDR3 spells CASSPPGTHADTQYF. The CDR3 bases are TGTGCCAGTAGTCCCCCAGGGACCCACGCGGATACGCAGTATTTT.

This clonotype was seen repeatedly, ten times or more. The rearrangement links TRBV6-1 to TRBJ2-7; TRBD1 matches 9 bases. Germline-derived CDR1 and CDR2 are MNHNS and SASEGT. The CDR3 is 16 amino acids. Unmatched junction bases numbered 8, after V lost 4 bases and J lost 1 base. This CDR3 is CASSGAGQGTSYEQYF. CDR3 nucleotides: TGTGCCAGCAGTGGCGCCGGACAGGGGACATCCTACGAGCAGTACTTC.

The CDR3 nucleotides are TGCGCCAGCAGTCCAGACAGGCAGAACACTGAAGCTTTCTTT. Translated: CASSPDRQNTEAFF. This chain joins TRBV5-1 and TRBJ1-1; a weak D match, TRBD1 (6 bases). This CDR3 has 14 residues. Trimming took off 5 bases at V and 1 base at J, with 12 bases between the two ends. CDR1 SGHRS and CDR2 YFSETQ come from the germline V gene. The whole variable domain, remainder taken from reference TRBV5-1 and TRBJ1-1, is KAGVTQTPRYLIKTRGQQVTLSCSPISGHRSVSWYQQTPGQGLQFLFEYFSETQRNKGNFPGRFSGRQFSNSRSEMNVSTLELGDSALYLCASSPDRQNTEAFFGQGTRLTVV.

This clonotype has a count of ten or more. The chain is built from TRBV6-1 and TRBJ2-7; 11 bases agree with TRBD1. This CDR3 is built from 14 residues. V lost 6 bases to trimming and J lost 3 bases; unmatched junction nucleotides: 4. Germline CDR1 and CDR2: MNHNS and SASEGT. CDR3 nucleotides: TGTGCCAGCAGCACCGGGACAGGGGGCTACGAGCAGTACTTC. Translated, it gives CASSTGTGGYEQYF.

This clonotype turned up a few times. The chain joins TRBV20-1 to TRBJ2-7; D ambiguous. This CDR3 spans 12 amino acids. V gave up 3 bases and J gave up 0 bases, with 6 bases separating them. CDR1 and CDR2 (germline): DFQATT, SNEGSKA (reference sequence). CDR3 loop: CSARAFSYEQYF. CDR3 bases: TGCAGTGCTAGGGCGTTCTCCTACGAGCAGTACTTC.

Concerning this clonotype: A read error is possible here, since a much larger clone lies one base away. This CDR3 fails to terminate in the conserved phenylalanine or tryptophan, so it likely reflects a read error. The chain uses TRBV14 and TRBJ2-7; TRBD2 agrees at 11 bases. This CDR3 is 16 amino acids long. Germline V gives CDR1 SGHDN, CDR2 FVKESK. Losses at the gene ends were 3 bases for V and 3 bases for J; bases not matched to a gene: 7. The CDR3 nucleotides are TGTGCCAGCAGCCACGGACTAGCGGGTTCGTTCTACGAGCAGTACTCC. This gives the protein CASSHGLAGSFYEQYS.

Ten or more counts support this clonotype. The chain links TRBV7-3 to TRBJ2-6; D gene unclear. The V end lost 5 bases, the J end lost 4 bases, and 12 bases lay between the germline ends. CDR3 length: 15 residues. CDR1 and CDR2 from the germline V gene are SGHTA and FQGTGA. CDR3: CASSPHGTGANVLTF. The CDR3 DNA sequence: TGTGCCAGCAGCCCACACGGTACGGGGGCCAACGTCCTGACTTTC.

This clonotype was seen repeatedly, ten times or more. CDR3 bases: TGTGCCAGCAGGTCGGAGGGGACAGTAATTAACACTGAAGCTTTCTTT. Its protein product is CASRSEGTVINTEAFF. The J gene is TRBJ1-1, the V gene TRBV11-3, with 7 bases lining up with TRBD1. In germline, CDR1 is SGHNT, CDR2 YENEEA. CDR3 length equals 16 residues. J lost 2 bases, V lost 6 bases, and 12 bases had no gene match.

In its sample, this clonotype was seen many times. This chain uses TRBV18 with TRBJ2-1; possible D gene TRBD1, 6 bases. V was clipped by 2 bases and J by 13 bases, with 12 bases between them. There are 12 residues in the CDR3. Germline loops: CDR1 KGHSH, CDR2 LQKENI. CDR3 in DNA: TGTGCCAGCTCACCAACTGACAGGTCCCAGTTCTTC. It is translated as CASSPTDRSQFF.

This clonotype occurred many times. V usage is TRBV12-3 or TRBV12-4 and J usage is TRBJ1-5, with D unresolved. Deletions cut 2 bases from V and 0 bases from J, with 8 bases between. CDR3 length equals 15 residues. CDR3 region: CASSLKGYSNQPQHF. The CDR3 region has the DNA TGTGCCAGCAGTTTAAAGGGATATAGCAATCAGCCCCAGCATTTT.

This clonotype was seen only a few times. The V call is TRBV6-1, the J call TRBJ1-5; 12 nucleotides line up with TRBD1. V gave up 6 bases and J gave up 6 bases; unmatched junction bases: 9. CDR3 length: 16 amino acids. CDR1 MNHNS and CDR2 SASEGT come from the germline V gene. The CDR3 bases are TGTGCCAGCAGCCCGGGACAGGGGGCGCCGGGTCAGCCCCAGCATTTT. Translation gives CASSPGQGAPGQPQHF.

Worth noting for this clonotype: A clone one base away is much larger, so this may be a read error. The chain carries TRBV6-2 or TRBV6-3 and TRBJ2-4, with D possibly being TRBD2 (5 bases). Germline V lookup: CDR1 MNHEY, CDR2 SVGEGT. The CDR3 contains 17 residues. CDR3 coding DNA: TGTGCCAGCAGTTACCCGCCCCCGGCCCTAGCCAATAACATTCAGTACTTC. This sequence encodes CASSYPPPALANNIQYF.